One T cell receptor beta chain is described in this entry. The antigen is not known. With 60 Vbeta and 13 Jbeta primers, the PCR was carried out. Original processing methods: About 10 million shared chains were among the approximately 87 million unique TCR beta chains that a later analysis counted. The protocol was immunoSEQ multiplex PCR, while the TCRdb copy is restricted to in-frame clones and leaves out a portion. The V and J calls and the clone size are those of that table, but D and trimming were determined from the DNA. The table has approximately 140,000 clones, 73% seen once. The sample comes from a study of cytomegalovirus exposure and HLA in healthy donors. This CDR3 is built from 13 residues. Study conclusions and caveats: Accurate prediction of HLA-A and HLA-B alleles (for most subjects) was reportedly achieved from TCR beta sequences.

This chain joins TRBV21-1 and TRBJ2-1; the table's D call TRBD1 went unverified against the DNA. TRBV21-1 is assigned pseudogene status. This TCR was sampled from a human donor in good health. The material sequenced was PBMCs. The CDR3 nucleotides are TGTGCCAGCAGCGACAGGGAGTATGGTGAGCAGTTCTTC. Encoded protein: CASSDREYGEQFF.